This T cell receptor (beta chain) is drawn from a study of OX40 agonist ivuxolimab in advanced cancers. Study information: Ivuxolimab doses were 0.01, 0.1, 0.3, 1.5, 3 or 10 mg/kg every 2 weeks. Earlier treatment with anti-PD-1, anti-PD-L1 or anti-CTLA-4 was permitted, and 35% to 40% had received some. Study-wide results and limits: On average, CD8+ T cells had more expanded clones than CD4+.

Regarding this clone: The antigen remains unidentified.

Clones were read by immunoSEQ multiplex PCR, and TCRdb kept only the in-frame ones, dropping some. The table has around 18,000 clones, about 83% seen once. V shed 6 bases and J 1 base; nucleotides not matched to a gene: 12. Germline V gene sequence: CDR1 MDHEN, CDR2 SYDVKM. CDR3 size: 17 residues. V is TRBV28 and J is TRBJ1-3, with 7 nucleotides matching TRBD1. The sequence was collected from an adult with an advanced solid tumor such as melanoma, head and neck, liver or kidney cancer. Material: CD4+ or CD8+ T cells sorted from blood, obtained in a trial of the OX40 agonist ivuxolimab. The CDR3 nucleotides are TGTGCCAGCAGCCCGTTAGACAGGGTATTATCTGGAAACACCATATATTTT. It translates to CASSPLDRVLSGNTIYF.